These T cell receptor beta chains were read from a single sample in a study of tumor-infiltrating lymphocytes in primary liver carcinoma. In TCRdb, the multiplex PCR reads were re-called with MiXCR into one record per CDR3 protein. The repertoire includes almost 200,000 distinct CDR3 sequences, less than 65% of them detected once, and 5.5% to 9% sits in the top ten. The sample was peripheral blood. The origin of the receptors is a woman aged 55-75 years with primary liver carcinoma and hepatitis B virus infection. Both conserved end residues are part of each CDR3. The D gene is left open where the match is weak. A clone size is listed for some rows: how often the clone was seen (once, few, many), or a class if it is expanded.

v_gene	j_gene	abundance	d_gene	CDR3aa	CDR3nt
TRBV11-2	TRBJ2-1	-	TRBD2	CASGVGLVAYNEQFF	TGTGCCAGCGGCGTGGGACTAGTGGCATACAATGAGCAATTCTTC
TRBV2	TRBJ2-1	-	-	CASRGGNEQFF	TGTGCCAGCCGGGGTGGGAATGAGCAGTTCTTC
TRBV5-1	TRBJ2-3	-	-	CASSLALDGDTQYF	TGCGCCAGCAGCTTGGCCCTAGACGGAGATACGCAGTATTTT
TRBV11-3	TRBJ2-7	many	TRBD1	CASSLDYRGLKEQYF	TGTGCCAGCAGCTTAGATTACAGGGGTTTGAAAGAGCAGTACTTC
TRBV11-3	TRBJ2-1	many	TRBD2	CASSLDLAGGGSEQFF	TGTGCCAGCAGCTTAGATCTAGCGGGAGGTGGAAGTGAGCAGTTCTTC
TRBV12-3/TRBV12-4	TRBJ2-1	-	TRBD2	CASSLVSGRTYNEQFF	TGTGCCAGCAGTTTGGTTAGCGGGAGGACATACAATGAGCAGTTCTTC
TRBV4-2	TRBJ2-5	few	TRBD2	CASSPEETSGRGGTQYF	TGTGCCAGCAGCCCTGAGGAGACTAGCGGGAGGGGGGGGACCCAGTACTTC
TRBV7-9	TRBJ1-3	-	-	CASSLGRVPGNTIYF	TGTGCCAGCAGCTTAGGAAGGGTCCCTGGAAACACCATATATTTT
TRBV11-3	TRBJ2-1	once	TRBD2	CASSPGLAGAGSEQFF	TGTGCCAGCAGCCCCGGACTAGCAGGAGCGGGGAGTGAGCAGTTCTTC
TRBV6-2/TRBV6-3	TRBJ2-3	few	TRBD2	CASSYRRTSGSTDMQYF	TGTGCCAGCAGTTACCGCAGGACTAGCGGGAGCACAGATATGCAGTATTTT
TRBV4-2	TRBJ2-6	many	-	CASSRADSSGANVLTF	TGTGCCAGCAGCCGTGCTGATTCCTCTGGGGCCAACGTCCTGACTTTC
TRBV28	TRBJ2-7	-	-	CASNRQRRAYEQYF	TGTGCTAGCAATCGACAGAGGCGGGCTTACGAGCAGTACTTC
TRBV11-1	TRBJ2-1	-	-	CAGSLPLRNEQFF	TGTGCCGGCAGCTTACCGCTCCGGAATGAGCAGTTCTTC
TRBV6-1	TRBJ1-5	-	-	CASGDLTKPQHF	TGTGCCAGTGGGGACCTGACTAAGCCCCAGCATTTT
TRBV12-3/TRBV12-4	TRBJ2-7	many	-	CASSRLEGEQYF	TGTGCCAGCAGCCGCTTGGAGGGAGAGCAGTACTTC
TRBV5-5	TRBJ1-1	-	TRBD1	CASSPATGGWTEAFF	TGTGCCAGCAGCCCCGCGACAGGGGGCTGGACTGAAGCTTTCTTT
TRBV28	TRBJ2-7	few	-	CASSLFSAHEQYF	TGTGCCAGCAGTTTATTTAGCGCCCACGAGCAGTACTTC